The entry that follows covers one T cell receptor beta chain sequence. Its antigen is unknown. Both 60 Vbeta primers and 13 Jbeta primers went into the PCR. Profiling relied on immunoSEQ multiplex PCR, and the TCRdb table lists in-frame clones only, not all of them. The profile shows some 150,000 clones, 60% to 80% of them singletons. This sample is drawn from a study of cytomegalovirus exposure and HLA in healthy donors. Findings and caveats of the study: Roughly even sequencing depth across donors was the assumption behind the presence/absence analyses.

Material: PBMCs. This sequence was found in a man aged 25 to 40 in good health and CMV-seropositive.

For the CDR3, the DNA is TGTGCCAGCAACGACAGGGTAGACACCGGGGAGCTGTTTTTT. This encodes CASNDRVDTGELFF. V usage is TRBV7-9 and J usage is TRBJ2-2; 7 positions agree with TRBD1. After removal of 7 bases from V and 3 bases from J, the junction contained 5 bases not matched to a gene. There are 14 residues in the CDR3. The germline V gene has CDR1 SEHNR and CDR2 FQNEAQ (reference sequence).